Shown below are 20 T cell receptor beta chains from a single sample sequenced in a study of T cell repertoires in cytomegalovirus infection. Their specific antigens are unknown. TCRdb re-analysed the reads in MiXCR, keeping a single row per CDR3 protein. The top ten hold roughly 14% of the sample, which has fewer than 850,000 distinct CDR3 sequences, roughly 28% seen once. Source: cultured CD8+ T cells from PBMCs, taken from culture after CMV antigen stimulation. The receptors stem from a human donor in good health (CMV status not recorded). Some clones in this sample may be carry-over from other donors' samples.

This clonotype was seen a few times. This chain connects TRBV7-9 to TRBJ2-1; D ambiguous. There are 15 residues in the CDR3. The germline V and J ends were trimmed by 1 base and 1 base, with 8 bases remaining between them. From germline, CDR1 is SEHNR and CDR2 FQNEAQ (reference sequence). CDR3 amino acids: CASSLEQWSYNEQFF. The DNA for the CDR3 is TGTGCCAGCAGCTTAGAGCAGTGGTCCTACAATGAGCAGTTCTTC.

This clonotype has just a few counts. CDR3 coding DNA: TGTGCCAGCAGTTTTGGGCTAGCGCCCAACACCGGGGAGCTGTTTTTT. Protein: CASSFGLAPNTGELFF. This chain connects TRBV27 to TRBJ2-2; possibly TRBD2 for D (6 bases). This CDR3 spans 16 amino acids. V was trimmed by 3 bases and J by 2 bases, leaving 13 bases between them. Germline CDR1 MNHEY, CDR2 SMNVEV (reference sequence).

This clonotype was counted only a few times. The rearrangement links TRBV6-2 or TRBV6-3 to TRBJ2-6; 7 nucleotides line up with TRBD1. The CDR3 spans 15 residues. Germline CDR1 MNHEY, CDR2 SVGEGT. The CDR3 bases are TGTGCGACCCAGGGGGAAGGGTCTGGGGCCAACGTCCTGACTTTC. It specifies CATQGEGSGANVLTF.

This chain links TRBV15 with TRBJ2-6; TRBD1 is a possible D gene (6 bases). CDR3 length equals 18 residues. Per germline, CDR1 LNHNV and CDR2 YYDKDF (reference sequence). V lost 0 bases, J lost 1 base, and 13 bases lay in between. CDR3 residues: CATSRDFGQLSGANVLTF. The CDR3 DNA reads as TGTGCCACCAGCAGAGATTTTGGACAGCTTTCTGGGGCCAACGTCCTGACTTTC.

This chain joins TRBV6-6 and TRBJ2-7; D may be TRBD1 (5 bases). The V end was cut by 0 bases, the J end by 3 bases, with 12 bases between. Germline V lookup: CDR1 MNHNY, CDR2 SVGAGI (reference sequence). This CDR3 comprises 15 residues. The CDR3 sequence: CASSYSRQGDYEQYV. The CDR3, as DNA: TGTGCCAGCAGTTACTCGCGGCAGGGCGACTACGAGCAGTACGTC.

This clonotype has a count of ten or more. V and J are TRBV7-9 and TRBJ1-2, with D unresolved. Germline CDR1 is SEHNR and CDR2 is FQNEAQ (reference sequence). This CDR3 is built from 14 residues. Trimming removed 2 bases at V and 5 bases at J, with 12 bases between. The CDR3, as DNA: TGTGCCAGCAGCTTACCGGAGGACGGTTATGGCTACACCTTC. Amino acids: CASSLPEDGYGYTF.

In its sample, this clonotype was seen once. The V and J genes are TRBV6-2 or TRBV6-3 and TRBJ2-7; 11 nucleotides match TRBD1. The CDR3 consists of 15 residues. The V segment lost 3 bases and the J segment 6 bases; nucleotides outside the gene matches: 7. Germline assignment: CDR1 MNHEY and CDR2 SVGEGT. Written as DNA, the CDR3 is TGTGCCAGCAGTTATGGGACAGGGGGTCCCCTCGAGCAGTACGTC. Translating gives CASSYGTGGPLEQYV.

This chain connects TRBV7-9 to TRBJ1-1, with D maybe TRBD1 (5 bases). Germline CDR1 and CDR2: SEHNR and FQNEAQ (reference sequence). This CDR3 spans 17 amino acids. V gave up 5 bases and J gave up 4 bases, with 23 bases separating them. The CDR3 nucleotides are TGTGCCAGCAGCCCCCGCAAACATGGGGGAGCGGGCACTGAAGCTTTCTTT. It is translated as CASSPRKHGGAGTEAFF.

This clonotype was seen a handful of times. J is TRBJ2-2 and V is TRBV9; 7 bases match TRBD1. In germline, CDR1 is SGDLS, CDR2 YYNGEE. The length of the CDR3 is 17 residues. J lost 5 bases, V lost 4 bases, and 14 bases had no gene match. CDR3 nucleotides: TGTGCCAGCAGCACACACCGGACAGGATCGGGGACCGGGGAGCTGTTTTTT. It encodes CASSTHRTGSGTGELFF.

The chain employs TRBV4-1 and TRBJ2-2; D may be TRBD1 (6 bases). This CDR3 is 17 amino acids long. Germline CDR1 MGHRA, CDR2 YSYEKL. Trimming took 1 base from V and 5 from J, leaving 17 bases between them. The CDR3 bases are TGCGCCAGCAGCCAAGTGACAAGGGGGTCCATGACCGGGGAGCTGTTTTTT. The encoded protein is CASSQVTRGSMTGELFF.

The chain has TRBV6-2 or TRBV6-3 and TRBJ2-2, with a weak D call TRBD1 (5 bases). The CDR3 length is 17 residues. V lost 2 bases and J lost 0, with 13 bases in between. Germline loops: CDR1 MNHEY, CDR2 SVGEGT. CDR3 in amino acids: CASSYPQTAPNTGELFF. CDR3 DNA sequence: TGTGCCAGCAGTTACCCGCAGACAGCACCGAACACCGGGGAGCTGTTTTTT.

The table lists this clonotype with many counts. The V call is TRBV7-8, the J call TRBJ2-2; TRBD1 is a possible D gene (5 bases). Trimming took off 2 bases at V and 7 bases at J, with 14 bases between the two ends. This CDR3 contains 15 residues. Germline CDR1 reads SGHVS; CDR2 reads FQNEAQ. CDR3 amino acids: CASSLPRERNGELFF. The DNA for the CDR3 is TGTGCCAGCAGCTTACCCAGGGAAAGAAACGGGGAGCTGTTTTTT.

This clonotype turned up a few times. The chain links TRBV25-1 to TRBJ2-7; D is perhaps TRBD1 (7 bases). Looked up from germline, CDR1 is MGHDK and CDR2 is SYGVNS. The CDR3 spans 15 residues. V was clipped by 0 bases and J by 4 bases, with 13 bases between them. The CDR3 here is CASSEYRGALYEQYF. CDR3 nucleotide sequence: TGTGCCAGCAGTGAATACAGGGGGGCCCTATACGAGCAGTACTTC.

The rearrangement joins TRBV7-2 to TRBJ1-6; the match to TRBD1 covers 7 bases. The CDR3 spans 15 residues. The ends lost 7 bases at V and 4 bases at J; junction bases unmatched: 7. Germline V gene data show CDR1 as SGHTA and CDR2 as FQGNSA. The CDR3, as DNA: TGTGCCAGCACCAACCCGGGACAGTATAATTCACCCCTCCACTTT. Translation gives CASTNPGQYNSPLHF.

V and J are TRBV5-1 and TRBJ1-1; D is unresolved. V was trimmed by 0 bases and J by 0 bases, leaving 15 bases between them. The germline gives CDR1 SGHRS, CDR2 YFSETQ. The CDR3 consists of 17 residues. CDR3 sequence (DNA): TGCGCCAGCAGCTTGGCAGGTCTAACAGCGATGAACACTGAAGCTTTCTTT. Protein sequence: CASSLAGLTAMNTEAFF.

V gene TRBV7-4 combines with J gene TRBJ2-2; no definite D call. V was shortened by 5 bases and J by 0 bases, with 16 bases between the two germline ends. The CDR3 totals 17 residues. Germline V gene data show CDR1 as SGHVT and CDR2 as SQSDAQ. DNA of the CDR3: TGTGCCAGCAGCCATCCCCATAAAGAAGCGAACACCGGGGAGCTGTTTTTT. Amino acid sequence: CASSHPHKEANTGELFF.

This chain connects TRBV4-3 to TRBJ1-1; 9 nucleotides line up with TRBD1. This CDR3 comprises 16 residues. Germline-derived CDR1 and CDR2 are LGHNA and YSLEER. The trim removed 3 bases at V and 1 base at J, leaving 6 bases unmatched. The CDR3 spells CASSQGDRAPNTEAFF. CDR3 nucleotide sequence: TGCGCCAGCAGCCAGGGGGACAGGGCGCCGAACACTGAAGCTTTCTTT.

This clonotype has only a few counts. The chain is built from TRBV12-5 and TRBJ2-3, with TRBD2 matching 7 bases. The junction had 8 bases not matched to a gene; V was cut back by 3 bases and J by 5 bases. CDR3 length equals 15 residues. Germline CDR1 LGHNT, CDR2 FRNRAP. The CDR3 loop reads CASGFGGGRVDTQYF. Written as DNA, the CDR3 is TGTGCTAGTGGTTTCGGCGGGGGAAGGGTAGATACGCAGTATTTT.

The V gene is TRBV5-8, the J gene TRBJ1-1; no firm D call. CDR1 SGHTS and CDR2 YDEGEE come from the germline V gene. V gave up 2 bases and J gave up 8 bases, with 10 bases separating them. CDR3 size: 12 residues. CDR3 in DNA: TGTGCCAGCAGCTTTAGAGCAGGAGAAGCTTTCTTT. As protein: CASSFRAGEAFF.

The chain links TRBV12-3 or TRBV12-4 to TRBJ2-7; the D is unclear. Deletions cut 3 bases from V and 3 bases from J, with 6 bases between. The CDR3 covers 12 residues. The CDR3 protein is CASSFLVYEQYF. CDR3 DNA sequence: TGTGCCAGCAGTTTTTTGGTCTACGAGCAGTACTTC.